These T cell receptor beta chains were read from a single sample in a study of shared clonotypes between healthy human individuals. Assay: immunoSEQ multiplex PCR; the TCRdb copy retains only in-frame clones and omits some. The profile covers about 680,000 clones, with about 91% appearing a single time and approximately 24% taken by the ten largest. The sequencing input was naive CD8+ T cells sorted from blood. The receptors here all came from a man in his thirties or forties in good health. The conserved cysteine and the conserved F or W are not part of the CDR3 here. The order of the fields is CDR3 protein, D gene, V gene, J gene. A D gene is named only where the DNA matches it firmly.

CDR3aa: ASSTGTSGSSGQF
d_gene: TRBD2
v_gene: TRBV6-4
j_gene: TRBJ2-1

CDR3aa: AWLPGTGFPGANVLT
d_gene: TRBD1
v_gene: TRBV30
j_gene: TRBJ2-6

CDR3aa: ASTSGYSGQGMDEQF
d_gene: TRBD1
v_gene: TRBV2
j_gene: TRBJ2-1

CDR3aa: ASSHRQGSQPQH
d_gene: TRBD1
v_gene: TRBV27
j_gene: TRBJ1-5

CDR3aa: ASSLGGTTYEQY
d_gene: .
v_gene: TRBV7-2
j_gene: TRBJ2-7

CDR3aa: ASSLRRLFGELF
d_gene: .
v_gene: TRBV27
j_gene: TRBJ2-2

CDR3aa: ASSYSITSGRYEQY
d_gene: TRBD2
v_gene: TRBV6-5
j_gene: TRBJ2-7

CDR3aa: ASSHDNTGELF
d_gene: .
v_gene: TRBV4-1
j_gene: TRBJ2-2

CDR3aa: ASSQTSGYTGELF
d_gene: TRBD2
v_gene: TRBV11-3
j_gene: TRBJ2-2

CDR3aa: ASSPLAGGADTQY
d_gene: TRBD2
v_gene: TRBV9
j_gene: TRBJ2-3

CDR3aa: ASSYSALGTDTQY
d_gene: .
v_gene: TRBV6-5
j_gene: TRBJ2-3

CDR3aa: ASSYSLAGFGEQF
d_gene: TRBD2
v_gene: TRBV6-5
j_gene: TRBJ2-1

CDR3aa: ASSQPGGFYEQY
d_gene: TRBD2
v_gene: TRBV7-9
j_gene: TRBJ2-7

CDR3aa: ASSLYGPVEAF
d_gene: .
v_gene: TRBV7-6
j_gene: TRBJ1-1

CDR3aa: ASSPGPYNEQF
d_gene: .
v_gene: TRBV27
j_gene: TRBJ2-1

CDR3aa: ASSSRQGTYEQY
d_gene: TRBD1
v_gene: TRBV5-8
j_gene: TRBJ2-7

CDR3aa: ASSQFQGSGDTQY
d_gene: .
v_gene: TRBV4-3
j_gene: TRBJ2-3

CDR3aa: AWSGQMLSGNTIY
d_gene: .
v_gene: TRBV30
j_gene: TRBJ1-3